Sequencing of this T cell receptor beta chain was carried out in a study of T cell repertoires in cytomegalovirus infection (dated by TCRdb to the late 2010s). Background for the entire study: Donor HLA type was relevant to the analysis, because carriage of CMV infection together with the matching HLA type was indicated by public TCR beta signatures.

Comments on this clonotype: This receptor's antigen is unknown. No qualities accompany the bases; no much larger clone lies one base away.

The research as a whole found: The ex vivo response was dominated by HLA-C-restricted CMV-specific TCR beta clonotypes, which also provided the single most frequent clonotype in two of eight donors. In both this cohort and an independent cohort of some 350 donors, the cumulative frequency of public TCR beta family members distinguished carriers of CMV infection plus the relevant HLA type.

Sequencing was carried out with an Illumina HiSeq 1500. The public reads were quality trimmed at Q25 with fastp and then assembled into clones with MiXCR by TCRdb, keeping productive beta chains. Rows are unified per CDR3 protein, each entry keeping the most common DNA and genes. The sample includes 740,000 or so distinct CDR3 sequences, with approximately 40% observed a single time. 2.5% to 3% of the sample belongs to the ten largest clones. CDR3 length: 20 amino acids, cysteine to phenylalanine. Only the CDR3 DNA is retained, 60 bases long and in frame from the first base. Compared with germline, V lacks 3 bases and J lacks 4 bases; bases without a gene match: 14. Looking up the germline V gene yields CDR1 SNHLY and CDR2 FYNNEI.

This TCR was recovered from a human donor in good health (CMV status not recorded). Some clones in this sample may be carry-over from other donors' samples. The specimen sequenced was PBMCs. The chain is assembled from TRBV2 and TRBJ2-1; 14 nucleotides in the junction match TRBD2. The CDR3 here reads CASSDAPGTSGSGRYNEQFF. DNA sequence: TGTGCCAGCAGTGACGCGCCAGGGACTAGCGGGAGTGGGAGATACAATGAGCAGTTCTTC.